The 30 T cell receptor beta chains below were found in one sample sequenced in a study of T-cell memory formation after mild COVID-19. TCRdb reanalysed the 5' RACE reads using MiXCR and keeps one entry per CDR3 protein. Of around 510,000 distinct CDR3 sequences in the sample, less than 25% were seen once. Sequencing input: PBMCs or a T cell subset sorted from them (not recorded which). These receptors were obtained from an adult woman who had mild COVID-19 (a few samples of this study predate the infection). Cell type and time point are not known.

V is TRBV3-1 and J is TRBJ2-7; no clear D. The CDR3 covers 14 residues. The V gene lost 1 base and the J gene lost 2 bases, with 9 bases spanning the gap. CDR1 is LGHDT and CDR2 is YNNKEL in the germline V gene (reference sequence). The CDR3 sequence: CASSQGTVTYEQYF. DNA of the CDR3: TGTGCCAGCAGCCAAGGAACCGTTACCTACGAGCAGTACTTC.

This clonotype appeared a few times. The chain is built from TRBV12-3 or TRBV12-4 and TRBJ2-7; unclear D gene. Trimming cost V 4 bases and J 6 bases, with 10 bases left between them. The CDR3 is made up of 12 amino acids. In nucleotides, the CDR3 is TGTGCCAGCAGTTCTTATATACGCGAGCAGTACTTC. It is translated as CASSSYIREQYF.

This chain uses TRBV14 with TRBJ2-3, with D hard to call. The V and J ends lost 3 bases and 4 bases respectively, with 14 bases between them. The germline V gene encodes CDR1 SGHDN and CDR2 FVKESK. This CDR3 has 15 amino acids. This CDR3 is CASSHSDASPDTQYF. The CDR3 DNA sequence: TGTGCCAGCAGCCACAGCGATGCCTCCCCAGATACGCAGTATTTT.

The chain carries TRBV29-1 and TRBJ1-2; D is unresolved. Trimming removed 4 bases from V and 2 bases from J, with 8 bases in between. There are 12 residues in the CDR3. CDR1 is SQVTM, CDR2 ANQGSEA, per germline. As DNA, the CDR3 is TGCAGCGTTGGCGGGGTAAACTATGGCTACACCTTC. Amino acids: CSVGGVNYGYTF.

This clonotype was observed at least ten times. The rearrangement links TRBV28 to TRBJ1-5, with no clear D. Trimming took off 7 bases at V and 1 base at J, with 11 bases between the two ends. Germline CDR1 is MDHEN and CDR2 is SYDVKM. This CDR3 contains 14 residues. The CDR3 loop is CASKKAGSNQPQHF. The CDR3 DNA reads as TGTGCCAGCAAAAAGGCGGGGAGCAATCAGCCCCAGCATTTT.

The chain uses TRBV20-1 and TRBJ2-7; the D is unclear. The CDR3 covers 17 residues. Germline V CDR1 and CDR2: DFQATT, SNEGSKA (reference sequence). The ends were cut back, 0 bases at V and 1 base at J, with 19 bases in the middle. DNA for the CDR3: TGCAGTGCTAGAGATTACATACGCTCTAGAGGTTCCTACGAGCAGTACTTC. Translation: CSARDYIRSRGSYEQYF.

The J gene is TRBJ2-1, the V gene TRBV7-9, with D perhaps TRBD1 or TRBD2 (6 bases each). V was trimmed by 7 bases and J by 3 bases, leaving 19 bases between them. Germline V gene sequence: CDR1 SEHNR, CDR2 FQNEAQ (reference sequence). This CDR3 spans 16 amino acids. CDR3 sequence reads: CASNTNRVGGYNEQFF. The CDR3 DNA reads as TGTGCCAGCAACACGAACAGGGTCGGGGGCTACAATGAGCAGTTCTTC.

This clonotype was counted between two and nine times. This rearrangement joins TRBV12-3 or TRBV12-4 to TRBJ2-5; D remains ambiguous. Trimming removed 5 bases at V and 4 bases at J, with 14 bases between. The CDR3 sequence is 14 residues long. CDR3 loop: CASSLFQAVETQYF. Here the CDR3 DNA reads TGTGCCAGCAGTCTCTTCCAGGCGGTAGAGACCCAGTACTTC.

The chain joins TRBV4-2 to TRBJ2-1; 9 bases fit TRBD2. V shed 4 bases and J 7 bases; nucleotides not matched to a gene: 8. Per germline, CDR1 LGHNA and CDR2 YNFKEQ. This CDR3 spans 15 amino acids. The CDR3 is CASSPSGAGGNEQFF. CDR3 in DNA: TGTGCCAGCAGCCCTAGCGGGGCCGGCGGAAATGAGCAGTTCTTC.

V usage is TRBV5-1 and J usage is TRBJ1-1; D might be TRBD1 (5 bases). Germline CDR1 and CDR2: SGHRS and YFSETQ. The V end was cut by 0 bases, the J end by 5 bases, with 23 bases between. This CDR3 comprises 18 residues. Here the CDR3 DNA reads TGCGCCAGCAGCTTGGCCAGAAGGGCAGGGAAGGAAGGAACTGAAGCTTTCTTT. Protein: CASSLARRAGKEGTEAFF.

This clonotype has only a few counts. This rearrangement joins TRBV6-5 to TRBJ1-2; tentative D call: TRBD1 (6 bases). Germline assignment: CDR1 MNHEY and CDR2 SVGAGI. The CDR3 is 16 amino acids. The V end lost 0 bases, the J end lost 4 bases, and 15 bases lay between the germline ends. The CDR3 coding sequence is TGTGCCAGCAGTTACTCGACCGGGGGCCCCTTCTATGGCTACACCTTC. Amino acid sequence: CASSYSTGGPFYGYTF.

There are a few counts of this clonotype. V is TRBV29-1 and J is TRBJ2-7; no definite D call. Germline V gene data show CDR1 as SQVTM and CDR2 as ANQGSEA. Trimming pared 0 bases from V and 0 bases from J, leaving 6 bases between. There are 13 residues in the CDR3. The CDR3 protein is CSVEEESSYEQYF. CDR3 nucleotides: TGCAGCGTTGAAGAGGAGAGCTCCTACGAGCAGTACTTC.

V usage is TRBV24-1 and J usage is TRBJ2-1; D is undetermined. The CDR3 length is 12 residues. Germline V CDR1 and CDR2: KGHDR, SFDVKD. Trimming pared 4 bases from V and 9 bases from J, leaving 9 bases between. The DNA for the CDR3 is TGTGCCACCAGTGAGGCGCGGAGTGAGCAGTTCTTC. This encodes CATSEARSEQFF.

The gene calls are TRBV2 and TRBJ2-1; the D gene is possibly TRBD1 (7 bases). The CDR3 spans 15 residues. Looked up from germline, CDR1 is SNHLY and CDR2 is FYNNEI. Deletions cut 3 bases from V and 8 bases from J, with 17 bases between. The CDR3 spells CASSDQLEGAHEQFF. The CDR3 bases are TGTGCCAGCAGTGACCAACTGGAGGGGGCCCATGAGCAGTTCTTC.

This chain joins TRBV5-5 and TRBJ2-4; a weak D match, TRBD2 (7 bases). Per the germline V gene, CDR1 is SGHKS and CDR2 is YYEKEE (reference sequence). V shed 3 bases and J shed 1 base, with 14 bases lying between them. CDR3 length: 16 residues. The CDR3: CASSSGGAVAKNIQYF. DNA of the CDR3: TGTGCCAGCAGCTCGGGGGGCGCGGTTGCCAAAAACATTCAGTACTTC.

This clonotype was picked up one time. Written as DNA, the CDR3 is TGTGCCAGCAGTTGGGGGGGGGCTTATGGCTACACCTTC. It specifies CASSWGGAYGYTF. The rearrangement uses TRBV12-3 or TRBV12-4 and TRBJ1-2; tentative D call: TRBD1 (6 bases). V lost 4 bases, J lost 5 bases, and 11 bases lay in between. The CDR3 totals 13 residues.

The chain is built from TRBV6-2 or TRBV6-3 and TRBJ2-1; D perhaps matches TRBD2 (6 bases). The V and J ends lost 2 bases and 3 bases respectively, with 11 bases between them. In germline, CDR1 is MNHEY, CDR2 SVGEGT. This CDR3 has 15 amino acids. The CDR3: CASSYGSGYYNEQFF. CDR3 coding DNA: TGTGCCAGCAGTTACGGGAGCGGGTACTACAATGAGCAGTTCTTC.

This sequence joins TRBV3-1 and TRBJ2-1, with D possibly matching TRBD2 (5 bases). The CDR3 has 15 amino acids. CDR1 LGHDT and CDR2 YNNKEL come from the germline V gene (reference sequence). Trimming removed 3 bases at V and 6 bases at J, with 15 bases between. The CDR3 DNA follows: TGTGCCAGCAGCCACCGAGGGTCAGCCCTCAATGAGCAGTTCTTC. Its translation: CASSHRGSALNEQFF.

The chain joins TRBV9 to TRBJ2-7; 10 bases align to TRBD2. This CDR3 has 16 residues. Germline assignment: CDR1 SGDLS and CDR2 YYNGEE. V lost 4 bases to trimming and J lost 3 bases; unmatched junction nucleotides: 10. CDR3: CASSSNGTSVYYEQYF. The DNA for the CDR3 is TGTGCCAGCAGCTCAAACGGGACTAGCGTATACTACGAGCAGTACTTC.

This clonotype was seen a handful of times. This chain connects TRBV7-2 to TRBJ2-2; TRBD2 matches 8 bases. CDR3 length: 16 residues. Losses at the gene ends were 4 bases for V and 7 bases for J; bases not matched to a gene: 11. Per germline, CDR1 SGHTA and CDR2 FQGNSA. CDR3 region: CASSSIGRGRSGELFF. The CDR3 DNA follows: TGTGCCAGCAGCTCCATCGGGAGGGGCCGGAGCGGGGAGCTGTTTTTT. The whole variable domain, filled in from reference TRBV7-2 and TRBJ2-2, reads GAGVSQSPSNKVTEKGKDVELRCDPISGHTALYWYRQSLGQGLEFLIYFQGNSAPDKSGLPSDRFSAERTGGSVSTLTIQRTQQEDSAVYLCASSSIGRGRSGELFFGEGSRLTVL.

This clonotype was detected only a few times. V and J are TRBV5-5 and TRBJ2-2; the D is unclear. This CDR3 has 18 residues. Germline V gene lookup returns CDR1 SGHKS and CDR2 YYEKEE (reference sequence). Trimming took 0 bases from V and 0 from J, leaving 15 bases between them. The CDR3 loop is CASSLGTLRQTNTGELFF. CDR3 coding DNA: TGTGCCAGCAGCTTGGGGACGTTGCGGCAGACGAACACCGGGGAGCTGTTTTTT.

V gene TRBV7-2 combines with J gene TRBJ2-3; perhaps D is TRBD1 or TRBD2 (5 bases each). Germline CDR1 and CDR2: SGHTA and FQGNSA. V lost 1 base and J lost 3, with 14 bases in between. This CDR3 is 16 amino acids long. The CDR3 DNA sequence: TGTGCCAGCAGCTTAGATTTGGGGGTGGGGACAGATACGCAGTATTTT. As protein: CASSLDLGVGTDTQYF. The full variable domain, rest sourced from reference TRBV7-2 and TRBJ2-3, is GAGVSQSPSNKVTEKGKDVELRCDPISGHTALYWYRQSLGQGLEFLIYFQGNSAPDKSGLPSDRFSAERTGGSVSTLTIQRTQQEDSAVYLCASSLDLGVGTDTQYFGPGTRLTVL.

This clonotype occurred a few times. This sequence joins TRBV9 and TRBJ1-1, with a possible D match to TRBD1 (6 bases). Trimming took off 2 bases at V and 8 bases at J, with 19 bases between the two ends. The germline CDR1 and CDR2 sequences are SGDLS and YYNGEE. The CDR3 contains 15 residues. In DNA form, the CDR3 reads TGTGCCAGCAGCGTGAGCCCCGCAGGGGACGGCGAAGCTTTCTTT. Its translation: CASSVSPAGDGEAFF.

The chain uses TRBV23-1 and TRBJ1-5; 12 nucleotides match TRBD1. TRBV23-1 is an ORF for which the function is uncertain. The CDR3 covers 17 residues. J lost 2 bases, V lost 6 bases, and 8 bases had no gene match. CDR3 in amino acids: CASSPQGQGAGNQPQHF. The CDR3 nucleotides read TGCGCCAGCAGCCCCCAGGGACAGGGGGCCGGCAATCAGCCCCAGCATTTT.

This clonotype was seen many times. The chain links TRBV19 to TRBJ1-2; D possibly corresponds to TRBD1 (5 bases). V lost 4 bases and J 2 bases, leaving 17 bases between the germline ends. In germline, CDR1 is LNHDA, CDR2 SQIVND (reference sequence). This CDR3 region has 16 residues. The DNA of the CDR3 is TGTGCCAGTAGTAGTAAACTGGCAGGGACGAACTATGGCTACACCTTC. This sequence encodes CASSSKLAGTNYGYTF. Together with reference TRBV19 and TRBJ1-2, the CDR3 gives the full variable domain: DGGITQSPKYLFRKEGQNVTLSCEQNLNHDAMYWYRQDPGQGLRLIYYSQIVNDFQKGDIAEGYSVSREKKESFPLTVTSAQKNPTAFYLCASSSKLAGTNYGYTFGSGTRLTVV.

The chain is built from TRBV12-3 or TRBV12-4 and TRBJ2-1, with 12 bases identical to TRBD2. Trimming took 3 bases from V and 0 from J; bases not matched to a gene: 9. The length of the CDR3 is 19 residues. The CDR3 bases are TGTGCCAGCAGTTTCCTGACTAGCGGGGGCCACAGCTCCTACAATGAGCAGTTCTTC. Residues: CASSFLTSGGHSSYNEQFF.

This clonotype was observed a few times. The chain recombines TRBV2 with TRBJ2-3; 7 bases agree with TRBD2. Germline V gives CDR1 SNHLY, CDR2 FYNNEI. The CDR3 is 15 residues long. V shed 4 bases and J 3 bases; nucleotides not matched to a gene: 7. DNA for the CDR3: TGTGCCAGCAGTGGAAACTCGGGGGGTACAGATACGCAGTATTTT. Protein sequence: CASSGNSGGTDTQYF.

This clonotype was seen more than once but under ten times. The chain joins TRBV28 to TRBJ1-2, with D perhaps matching TRBD1 (5 bases). The CDR3 is 14 amino acids. Deletions cut 6 bases from V and 3 bases from J, with 14 bases between. The germline V gene has CDR1 MDHEN and CDR2 SYDVKM. In nucleotides, the CDR3 is TGTGCCAGCAGGCACGCAGGGTTGGACTATGGCTACACCTTC. Translating it yields CASRHAGLDYGYTF.

A few counts support this clonotype. V gene TRBV7-9 combines with J gene TRBJ2-7; 9 bases match TRBD1. This CDR3 contains 15 residues. Trimming removed 5 bases from V and 6 bases from J; junction bases left unmatched: 11. Germline V gene data show CDR1 as SEHNR and CDR2 as FQNEAQ (reference sequence). CDR3 sequence reads: CASSGHRDREGEQYF. The CDR3 DNA reads TGTGCCAGCAGCGGACACAGGGACAGGGAGGGCGAGCAGTACTTC.

This clonotype was found a few times. V usage is TRBV12-3 or TRBV12-4 and J usage is TRBJ1-1; 8 positions agree with TRBD1. The CDR3 contains 16 residues. V dropped 7 bases and J dropped 1; count of bases not matched to a gene: 11. CDR3 coding DNA: TGTGCCAGCACTTACAAGGGACAGGTAGCGAACACTGAAGCTTTCTTT. This codes for CASTYKGQVANTEAFF.